This T cell receptor beta chain was recorded in a study of blood T cell repertoires in COVID-19 (TCRdb year 2020). For context, the study as a whole: The collaborator samples originated in the United States, Italy and Spain and spanned the acute and convalescent phases of COVID-19. The material from the prospective study consisted of cDNA or gDNA derived from T cells, B-cell-depleted T cells, or PBMCs. Deeply sampled blood TCRbeta repertoires from subjects exposed to, actively infected with, or recovered from COVID-19 were included in the dataset. The repertoires were released in a freely available public database intended as a resource for research on the immune response to SARS-CoV-2. The samples were drawn from two sources: the first 160 participants of the ongoing ImmuneRACE study, and fewer than 1,500 subjects contributed by 6 global collaborators. Nearly every sample came with metadata listing a de-identified subject ID, COVID-19 status, age in years and sex. Where available, HLA class I and class II types were taken from metadata supplied by the sample provider and were not determined by assay-based typing. Points the paper makes about the study in general: The quantity of clinical and demographic metadata differed by source and by participant and was supplied without curation.

Worth noting for this clone: It lacks a known antigen. Per-base quality was not reported, and no clone a single base away is much larger than it.

TCRbeta CDR3 regions were amplified from genomic DNA by means of the immunoSEQ Assay, a bias-controlled multiplex PCR. The published analysis was carried out like this. The number of nucleated cells in each sample was estimated by amplification of reference gene primers within the assay. To quantify the absolute abundance of each unique TCRbeta CDR3 rearrangement, sequence reads were collapsed and filtered. For each sample, productive Simpson clonality was calculated as the square root of Simpson's diversity index across productive rearrangements. TCRdb limited this immuneACCESS table to in-frame rearrangements with V and J called. A share of clones is missing; checked studies link under half to unresolved V genes, and the rest is unexplained. V and J calls and clone size come straight from that table; D and trimming were deduced from the DNA. The sample has around 74,000 clones on record, about 87% of them singletons. Approximately 4.2% of the sample belongs to the ten largest clones.

There are 14 amino acids in the CDR3, from cysteine to phenylalanine inclusive. The sequence is cut down to CDR3 DNA, 42 bases in frame from base 1. At the junction V is shortened by 4 bases and J by 6 bases; bases outside the gene matches: 9. CDR1 and CDR2 are drawn from the germline V gene (reference sequence): SGHNT, YYREEE. The collaborating institutions used their own protocols to collect whole blood in K2EDTA tubes. For TCRbeta analysis, collaborators shipped samples as frozen whole blood, isolated PBMCs, or DNA extracted from either of those sample types. The V and J genes are TRBV5-4 and TRBJ1-2, and TRBD1 aligns with 7 junction nucleotides. The clonotype originates from a man aged 45 to 65 with active COVID-19. Material: peripheral blood. The DNA sequence follows: TGTGCCAGCAGCGTTAAGGGCAGGGGGGATGGCTACACCTTC. The encoded protein is CASSVKGRGDGYTF.